A selection of T cell receptor beta chains follows, all from one sample in a study of shared clonotypes between healthy human individuals. Assay: immunoSEQ multiplex PCR; the TCRdb copy retains only in-frame clones and omits some. The data contain under 2,000,000 clones, less than 95% of them seen just once; the ten biggest clones take up approximately 1%. The specimen was naive CD8+ T cells sorted from blood. These receptor sequences come from a man younger than 35 in good health. Both conserved end residues are part of each CDR3. The D gene is left open where the match is weak. Clone size, where shown, is once, few, many, or a class for clones that have expanded.

clone size	J gene	D gene	V gene	CDR3 protein	CDR3 DNA
.	TRBJ2-7	.	TRBV10-2	CASKSGGLYEQYF	TGCGCCAGCAAATCTGGAGGCCTCTACGAGCAGTACTTC
.	TRBJ2-1	TRBD2	TRBV7-9	CASSWTSYNEQFF	TGTGCCAGCAGCTGGACTAGCTACAATGAGCAGTTCTTC
.	TRBJ2-1	TRBD2	TRBV5-6	CASSLSTSGSHGDEQFF	TGTGCCAGCAGCTTGAGTACTAGCGGGTCACATGGAGATGAGCAGTTCTTC
.	TRBJ2-7	.	TRBV5-1	CASSLEMGPYEQYF	TGCGCCAGCAGCTTGGAGATGGGGCCCTACGAGCAGTACTTC
.	TRBJ1-2	.	TRBV20-1	CSAARDSTF	TGCAGTGCTGCCCGGGACTCCACCTTC
.	TRBJ1-1	TRBD1	TRBV19	CASSMGTVNMNTEAFF	TGTGCCAGTAGTATGGGGACAGTCAACATGAACACTGAAGCTTTCTTT
.	TRBJ1-2	.	TRBV10-1	CASSERQDYGYTF	TGCGCCAGCAGTGAGCGTCAGGACTATGGCTACACCTTC
.	TRBJ2-2	TRBD1	TRBV27	CASSLLETGGPGELFF	TGTGCCAGCAGTTTATTGGAAACAGGGGGCCCCGGGGAGCTGTTTTTT
.	TRBJ2-7	.	TRBV27	CASRGGQSSYEQYF	TGTGCCAGCAGGGGCGGGCAGAGCTCCTACGAGCAGTACTTC
.	TRBJ2-6	.	TRBV27	CASRGVRAGANVLTF	TGTGCCAGCAGGGGAGTCAGAGCTGGGGCCAACGTCCTGACTTTC
.	TRBJ2-2	TRBD1	TRBV9	CASSADRENTGELFF	TGTGCCAGCAGCGCGGACAGGGAAAACACCGGGGAGCTGTTTTTT
.	TRBJ2-7	.	TRBV27	CASSGNSYEQYF	TGTGCCAGCAGCGGGAACTCCTACGAGCAGTACTTC
.	TRBJ2-3	.	TRBV11-3	CASSFTGDTQYF	TGTGCCAGCAGCTTCACGGGGGATACGCAGTATTTT
.	TRBJ2-3	TRBD2	TRBV4-3	CASSQEAGADTQYF	TGCGCCAGCAGCCAAGAGGCGGGAGCGGATACGCAGTATTTT
.	TRBJ1-1	TRBD1	TRBV7-6	CASSLVRGQGINTEAFF	TGTGCCAGCAGCTTAGTGAGGGGGCAGGGGATAAATACTGAAGCTTTCTTT
.	TRBJ1-4	.	TRBV19	CASSTLNDWTRDEKLFF	TGTGCCAGTAGTACCCTTAACGATTGGACACGGGATGAAAAACTGTTTTTT
.	TRBJ2-3	TRBD1	TRBV5-4	CASSPGQGFWDTQYF	TGTGCCAGCAGCCCCGGACAGGGGTTTTGGGATACGCAGTATTTT
once	TRBJ2-7	TRBD1	TRBV4-2	CASSQDRDRGLYYEQYF	TGTGCCAGCAGCCAAGATCGGGACAGGGGGCTCTACTACGAGCAGTACTTC
.	TRBJ1-4	.	TRBV7-9	CASSLPSGATNEKLFF	TGTGCCAGCAGCCTACCCAGCGGGGCAACTAATGAAAAACTGTTTTTT
.	TRBJ2-5	.	TRBV4-1	CASSDPWAQETQYF	TGCGCCAGCTCAGACCCGTGGGCCCAAGAGACCCAGTACTTC
.	TRBJ2-2	.	TRBV5-1	CASPRFGRENTGELFF	TGCGCCAGCCCAAGATTTGGACGGGAGAACACCGGGGAGCTGTTTTTT
.	TRBJ2-5	TRBD1	TRBV6-6	CASSTGGIPPTQYF	TGTGCCAGCAGTACAGGGGGGATTCCCCCGACCCAGTACTTC
.	TRBJ2-7	.	TRBV2	CASSEALEGGEQYF	TGTGCCAGCAGTGAGGCCCTCGAGGGTGGCGAGCAGTACTTC
.	TRBJ2-7	.	TRBV13	CASSLSGEPHEQYF	TGTGCCAGCAGCTTATCGGGGGAACCACACGAGCAGTACTTC
.	TRBJ1-1	.	TRBV7-9	CASSFRTMNTEAFF	TGTGCCAGCAGCTTCCGGACAATGAACACTGAAGCTTTCTTT
.	TRBJ1-2	TRBD1	TRBV7-9	CASSLYGQDVGGYTF	TGTGCCAGCAGCTTATATGGACAGGACGTCGGTGGCTACACCTTC
once	TRBJ1-1	.	TRBV4-1	CASSHPSTGKTEAFF	TGCGCCAGCAGCCATCCGTCGACAGGTAAAACTGAAGCTTTCTTT
.	TRBJ2-7	.	TRBV15	CATSRYLGNEQYF	TGTGCCACCAGCAGATACCTCGGGAACGAGCAGTACTTC
.	TRBJ2-7	TRBD1	TRBV30	CAWSRQGLYEQYF	TGTGCCTGGAGTCGACAGGGCCTATACGAGCAGTACTTC
.	TRBJ1-5	TRBD1	TRBV27	CASSLLGGEPQHF	TGTGCCAGCAGTTTATTAGGGGGCGAGCCCCAGCATTTT
once	TRBJ1-5	TRBD1	TRBV15	CATSSNRGGSNQPQHF	TGTGCCACCAGCTCAAACAGGGGAGGAAGTAATCAGCCCCAGCATTTT
.	TRBJ2-3	.	TRBV2	CASSAGPQVLDTQYF	TGTGCCAGCAGTGCGGGTCCGCAGGTTTTAGATACGCAGTATTTT
.	TRBJ2-1	.	TRBV7-7	CASSLGLSSYNEQFF	TGTGCTAGCAGCTTAGGGCTTAGCTCCTACAATGAGCAGTTCTTC
few	TRBJ1-4	TRBD1	TRBV5-5	CASSLQQGPTNEKLFF	TGTGCCAGCAGCCTCCAACAGGGGCCAACTAATGAAAAACTGTTTTTT
.	TRBJ2-7	.	TRBV4-1	CASSQVETEYEQYF	TGCGCCAGCAGCCAAGTGGAGACAGAGTACGAGCAGTACTTC
once	TRBJ1-2	.	TRBV2	CASKGGYGYTF	TGTGCCAGCAAGGGGGGCTATGGCTACACCTTC
.	TRBJ2-3	.	TRBV5-6	CASKVYGADTQYF	TGTGCCAGCAAGGTCTACGGCGCAGATACGCAGTATTTT
.	TRBJ2-7	.	TRBV10-3	CAISTGGPKYEQYF	TGTGCCATCTCCACGGGGGGCCCGAAATACGAGCAGTACTTC
.	TRBJ1-2	.	TRBV28	CASSLGRGGGYGYTF	TGTGCCAGCAGTTTAGGGCGGGGAGGGGGCTATGGCTACACCTTC
.	TRBJ2-7	.	TRBV7-6	CASSLAGGDSYEQYF	TGTGCCAGCAGCTTAGCTGGAGGGGATTCCTACGAGCAGTACTTC
.	TRBJ2-5	.	TRBV2	CASSEAPGAETQYF	TGTGCCAGCAGTGAAGCTCCCGGGGCAGAGACCCAGTACTTC
.	TRBJ1-3	TRBD1	TRBV7-9	CASSFRTGGLSGNTIYF	TGTGCCAGCAGCTTTAGGACAGGGGGCCTTAGCGGAAACACCATATATTTT
.	TRBJ2-3	TRBD2	TRBV4-1	CASSQAGTSGGDTQYF	TGCGCCAGCAGCCAAGCCGGGACTAGCGGGGGTGATACGCAGTATTTT